This section outlines one T cell receptor beta chain sequence together with its context. Assay used: immunoSEQ multiplex PCR; TCRdb lists only in-frame clones, some missing. The sample lists about 1,800,000 clones; about 95% were seen once. Naive CD8 cells lacked CD45RO, underwent positive selection for CCR7 and left out terminally differentiated effector memory CD45RA+ cells. This record comes from a study of shared clonotypes between healthy human individuals. Germline loops: CDR1 SGHDT, CDR2 YYEEEE. The CDR3 sequence is 15 residues long. V dropped 6 bases and J dropped 2 bases, with 16 bases sitting between them.

The J gene is TRBJ2-3, the V gene TRBV5-6; D gene ambiguous. The sequenced material came from naive CD8+ T cells sorted from blood. The sequence derives from a young man in good health. CDR3 DNA: TGTGCCAGCACCGGTTGGGTCGACCTCACAGATACGCAGTATTTT. The encoded protein is CASTGWVDLTDTQYF.